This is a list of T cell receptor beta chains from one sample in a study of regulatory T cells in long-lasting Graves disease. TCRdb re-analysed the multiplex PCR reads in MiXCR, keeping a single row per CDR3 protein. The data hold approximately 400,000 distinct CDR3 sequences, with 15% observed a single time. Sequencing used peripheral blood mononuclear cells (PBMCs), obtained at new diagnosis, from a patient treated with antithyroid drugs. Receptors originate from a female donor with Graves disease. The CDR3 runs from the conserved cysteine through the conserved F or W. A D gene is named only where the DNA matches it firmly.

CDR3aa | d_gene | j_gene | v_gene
CASGSGGLNTEAFF | TRBD1 | TRBJ1-1 | TRBV12-5
CASSPGLVNYGYTF | - | TRBJ1-2 | TRBV13
CASSSGTVNEQFF | - | TRBJ2-1 | TRBV7-2
CASSLLREAREWGDEQYF | TRBD2 | TRBJ2-7 | TRBV7-2
CASRGPPGQYF | - | TRBJ2-7 | TRBV28
CASSPKGQVTNSGANVLTF | - | TRBJ2-6 | TRBV5-1
CASSHDGGTLYNEQFF | TRBD2 | TRBJ2-1 | TRBV6-2/TRBV6-3
CASSLEGRGIAKSIQYF | TRBD2 | TRBJ2-4 | TRBV7-2
CASSGEQGATDTQYF | TRBD1 | TRBJ2-3 | TRBV6-4
CASTLATSGERGNQPQHF | - | TRBJ1-5 | TRBV12-3/TRBV12-4
CSADSGGAYNEQFF | TRBD2 | TRBJ2-1 | TRBV20-1
CASREQGIPNTEAFF | TRBD1 | TRBJ1-1 | TRBV6-1
CASSKMKETQYF | - | TRBJ2-5 | TRBV2
CASSYEEDIQYF | - | TRBJ2-4 | TRBV6-2/TRBV6-3
CASSLFVRGGANTGELFF | - | TRBJ2-2 | TRBV12-3/TRBV12-4
CASGGGAVGQPQHF | - | TRBJ1-5 | TRBV12-3/TRBV12-4
CASSQGIRDTQYF | - | TRBJ2-3 | TRBV3-1
CSAPRSGGSQETQYF | - | TRBJ2-5 | TRBV20-1
CASSLFWVGRSTQYF | TRBD2 | TRBJ2-3 | TRBV13
CASSQLSGRPYNEQFF | TRBD2 | TRBJ2-1 | TRBV4-1
CSARISYEQYF | - | TRBJ2-7 | TRBV20-1
CASSMGPSEKGFPQHF | - | TRBJ1-5 | TRBV5-6
CASSLKGLDAVGRASYEQYF | - | TRBJ2-7 | TRBV5-1
CASSLPTGTSSYNEQFF | - | TRBJ2-1 | TRBV27
CASSLAGAGYQPQHF | - | TRBJ1-5 | TRBV5-5
CSASSDTDTQYF | - | TRBJ2-3 | TRBV20-1